This T cell receptor (beta chain) came from a study of T cells after yellow fever vaccination. This CDR3 comprises 14 residues. Germline values: CDR1 MNHEY, CDR2 SVGAGI. Deletions cut 5 bases from V and 6 bases from J, with 14 bases between. General observations from the study: Compared with primary, the secondary response was weaker and peaked at day 5, not 15.

This clonotype was observed a few times. Its antigen is not known. TCRdb analysed the 5' RACE reads with MiXCR anew, one entry per CDR3 protein. The profile shows hundreds of thousands of distinct CDR3 sequences, over 9% of them singletons. The chain couples TRBV6-5 to TRBJ2-1; a weak D match, TRBD2 (5 bases). The sequenced sample was PBMCs, obtained on the day of the yellow fever booster vaccination. This TCR derives from a man in his thirties or forties who received the YFV17D yellow fever vaccine. The CDR3 sequence: CASSRSLESNEQFF. For the CDR3, the DNA is TGTGCCAGCAGTAGATCACTAGAATCCAATGAGCAGTTCTTC.